Shown below are 5 T cell receptor beta chains from a single sample sequenced in a study of shared clonotypes between healthy human individuals. Repertoires were generated with immunoSEQ multiplex PCR, while TCRdb's copy carries only in-frame clones and drops some. The top ten hold roughly 0.13% of the sample, which has more than 2 million clones, 90% to 97% seen once. The sequenced sample consisted of naive CD4+ T cells sorted from blood. Noted subset: CD45RA+ positively selected. These receptors all stem from a man aged 18 to 30 in good health.

CDR3 nucleotides: TGTGCCAGTAGTGAGAAGTTCTATAATTCACCCCTCCACTTT. Translating it yields CASSEKFYNSPLHF. The chain employs TRBV19 and TRBJ1-6, with D unresolved. Trimming took off 5 bases at V and 3 bases at J, with 8 bases between the two ends. Germline V lookup: CDR1 LNHDA, CDR2 SQIVND (reference sequence). The CDR3 loop spans 14 amino acids.

This chain uses TRBV28 with TRBJ2-7; no clear D gene. Trimming left V 5 bases short and J 3 bases short, with 14 bases between. From germline, CDR1 is MDHEN and CDR2 SYDVKM. The CDR3 extends over 14 amino acids. The CDR3 here is CASSPTSGVYEQYF. CDR3 bases: TGTGCCAGCAGTCCAACATCGGGTGTCTACGAGCAGTACTTC.

In DNA, the CDR3 is TGTGCCAGCAGCTTGGATATCGGTAGGGGTGGAAACACCATATATTTT. It yields the protein CASSLDIGRGGNTIYF. The V call is TRBV5-6, the J call TRBJ1-3; weak D call: TRBD1 (5 bases). Germline V lookup: CDR1 SGHDT, CDR2 YYEEEE. The length of the CDR3 is 16 residues. V lost 0 bases and J 3 bases, leaving 13 bases between the germline ends.

This rearrangement joins TRBV27 to TRBJ2-2, with 9 bases fitting TRBD2. The V segment lost 8 bases and the J segment 0 bases; nucleotides outside the gene matches: 7. Germline-derived CDR1 and CDR2 are MNHEY and SMNVEV (reference sequence). The CDR3 is 16 residues long. This CDR3 reads CASRSGGRTNTGELFF. The CDR3 region has the DNA TGTGCCAGCCGGAGCGGGGGGCGAACGAACACCGGGGAGCTGTTTTTT.

The genes are TRBV10-3 and TRBJ2-7; weak D call: TRBD1 (5 bases). Germline values: CDR1 ENHRY, CDR2 SYGVKD. The V end was cut by 2 bases, the J end by 4 bases, with 15 bases between. The CDR3 is 15 residues long. The CDR3 sequence is CAISERAGMAYEQYF. Written as DNA, the CDR3 is TGTGCCATCAGTGAGCGGGCAGGGATGGCGTACGAGCAGTACTTC.